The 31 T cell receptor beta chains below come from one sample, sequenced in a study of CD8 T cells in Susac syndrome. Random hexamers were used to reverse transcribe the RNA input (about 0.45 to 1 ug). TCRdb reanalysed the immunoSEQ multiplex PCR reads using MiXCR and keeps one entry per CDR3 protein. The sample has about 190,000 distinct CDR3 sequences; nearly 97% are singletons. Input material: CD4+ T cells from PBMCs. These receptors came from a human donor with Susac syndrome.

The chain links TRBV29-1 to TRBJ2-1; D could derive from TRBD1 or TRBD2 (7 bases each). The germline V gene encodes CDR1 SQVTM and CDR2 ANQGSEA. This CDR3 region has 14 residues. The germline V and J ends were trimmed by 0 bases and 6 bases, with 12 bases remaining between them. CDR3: CSVEDRGGPNEQFF. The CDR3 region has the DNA TGCAGCGTTGAAGACAGGGGGGGGCCCAATGAGCAGTTCTTC.

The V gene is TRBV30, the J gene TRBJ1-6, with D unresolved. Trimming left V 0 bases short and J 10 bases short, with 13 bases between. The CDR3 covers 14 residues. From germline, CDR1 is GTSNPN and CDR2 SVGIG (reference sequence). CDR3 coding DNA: TGTGCCTGGAGTGTACTGGGGTCTATGTCACCCCTCCACTTT. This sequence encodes CAWSVLGSMSPLHF.

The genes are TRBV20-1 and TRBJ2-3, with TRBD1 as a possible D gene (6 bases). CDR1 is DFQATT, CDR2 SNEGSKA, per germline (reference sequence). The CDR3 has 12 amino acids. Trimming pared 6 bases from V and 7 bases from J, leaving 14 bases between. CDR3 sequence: CSARQVENTQYF. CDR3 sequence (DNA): TGCAGTGCCCGACAGGTGGAAAATACGCAGTATTTT.

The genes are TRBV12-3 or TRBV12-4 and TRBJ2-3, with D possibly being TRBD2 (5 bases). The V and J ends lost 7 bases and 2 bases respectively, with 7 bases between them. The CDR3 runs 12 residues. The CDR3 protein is CASTGVTDTQYF. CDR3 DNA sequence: TGTGCCAGCACCGGGGTCACAGATACGCAGTATTTT.

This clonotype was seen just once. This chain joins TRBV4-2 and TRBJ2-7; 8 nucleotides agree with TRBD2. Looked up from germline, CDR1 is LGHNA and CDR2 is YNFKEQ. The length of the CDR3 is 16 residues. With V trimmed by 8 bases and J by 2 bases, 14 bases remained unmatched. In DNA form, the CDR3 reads TGTGCCAGCGGACCTAGCCGGGGGGGCTTTACCTACGAGCAGTACTTC. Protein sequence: CASGPSRGGFTYEQYF.

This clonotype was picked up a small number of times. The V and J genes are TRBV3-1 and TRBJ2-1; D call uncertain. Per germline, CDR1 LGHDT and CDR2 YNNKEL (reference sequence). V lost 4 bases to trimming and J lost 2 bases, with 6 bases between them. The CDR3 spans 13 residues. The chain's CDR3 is CASSPTAYNEQFF. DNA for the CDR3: TGTGCCAGCAGCCCTACCGCCTACAATGAGCAGTTCTTC.

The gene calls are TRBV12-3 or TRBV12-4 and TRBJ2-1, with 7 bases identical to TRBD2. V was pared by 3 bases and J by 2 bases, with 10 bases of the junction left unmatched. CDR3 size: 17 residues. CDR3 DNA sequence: TGTGCCAGCAGTTTTGTTGCGGGGGATGGAACCTACAATGAGCAGTTCTTC. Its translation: CASSFVAGDGTYNEQFF.

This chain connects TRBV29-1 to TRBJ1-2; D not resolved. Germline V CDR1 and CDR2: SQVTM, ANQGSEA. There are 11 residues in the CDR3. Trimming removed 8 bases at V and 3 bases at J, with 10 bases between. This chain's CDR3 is CSFMSHYGYTF. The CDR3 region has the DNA TGCAGCTTTATGAGCCACTATGGCTACACCTTC. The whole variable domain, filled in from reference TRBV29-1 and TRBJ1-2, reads SAVISQKPSRDICQRGTSLTIQCQVDSQVTMMFWYRQQPGQSLTLIATANQGSEATYESGFVIDKFPISRPNLTFSTLTVSNMSPEDSSIYLCSFMSHYGYTFGSGTRLTVV.

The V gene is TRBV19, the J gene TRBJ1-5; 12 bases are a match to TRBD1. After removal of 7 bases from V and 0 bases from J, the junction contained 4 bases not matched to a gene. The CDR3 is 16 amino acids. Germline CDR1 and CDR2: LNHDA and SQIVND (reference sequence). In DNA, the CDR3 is TGTGCCAGTATGGGGACAGGGGGCTATAGCAATCAGCCCCAGCATTTT. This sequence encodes CASMGTGGYSNQPQHF.

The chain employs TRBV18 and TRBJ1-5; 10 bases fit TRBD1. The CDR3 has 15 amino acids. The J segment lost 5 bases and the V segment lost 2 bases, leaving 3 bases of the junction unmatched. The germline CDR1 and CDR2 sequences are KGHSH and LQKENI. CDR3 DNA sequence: TGTGCCAGCTCACCAGGGGGACAGGGGCATCAGCCCCAGCATTTT. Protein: CASSPGGQGHQPQHF.

The CDR3 nucleotides read TGTGCCTGGGGGGGACGGCAATCGAATCAGCCCCAGCATTTT. Its translation is CAWGGRQSNQPQHF. The chain carries TRBV30 and TRBJ1-5; TRBD1 might be the D (5 bases). Trimming removed 5 bases at V and 4 bases at J, with 15 bases between. Germline V lookup: CDR1 GTSNPN, CDR2 SVGIG (reference sequence). CDR3 length: 14 amino acids.

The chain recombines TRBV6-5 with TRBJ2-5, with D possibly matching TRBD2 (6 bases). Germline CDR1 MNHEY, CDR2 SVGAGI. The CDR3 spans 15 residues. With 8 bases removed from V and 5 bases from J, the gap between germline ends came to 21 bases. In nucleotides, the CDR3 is TGTGCCAGCTCGGGGCAGCGGGCCCCCCGGGAGACCCAGTACTTC. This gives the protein CASSGQRAPRETQYF.

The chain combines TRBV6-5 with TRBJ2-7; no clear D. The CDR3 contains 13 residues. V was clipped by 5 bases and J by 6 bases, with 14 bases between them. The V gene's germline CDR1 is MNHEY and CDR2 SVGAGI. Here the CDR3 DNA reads TGTGCCAGCAGTCGGCGCGAGGCCGGCGAGCAGTACTTC. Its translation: CASSRREAGEQYF.

CDR3 nucleotide sequence: TGCAGTGCTGAGAAAGGGCTAGGGAGCACAGATACGCAGTATTTT. Its protein is CSAEKGLGSTDTQYF. The rearrangement links TRBV20-1 to TRBJ2-3; no firm D call. The CDR3 runs 15 residues. CDR1 is DFQATT, CDR2 SNEGSKA, per germline (reference sequence). Trimming took off 5 bases at V and 0 bases at J, with 15 bases between the two ends.

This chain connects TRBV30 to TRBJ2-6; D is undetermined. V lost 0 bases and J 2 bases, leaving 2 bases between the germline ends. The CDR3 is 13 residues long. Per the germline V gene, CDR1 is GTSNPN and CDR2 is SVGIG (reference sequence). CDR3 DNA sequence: TGTGCCTGGAGTGTTCCTGGGGCCAACGTCCTGACTTTC. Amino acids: CAWSVPGANVLTF.

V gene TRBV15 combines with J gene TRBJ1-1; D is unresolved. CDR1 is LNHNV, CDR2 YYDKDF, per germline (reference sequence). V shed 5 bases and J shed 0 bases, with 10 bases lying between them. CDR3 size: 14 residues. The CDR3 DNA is TGTGCCACCAGCCGGGCCCCCATGAACACTGAAGCTTTCTTT. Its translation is CATSRAPMNTEAFF.

The CDR3 DNA is TGTGCCAGCAGTCCCATTGACACCTTAGCCAAAAACATTCAGTACTTC. It is translated as CASSPIDTLAKNIQYF. V is TRBV12-3 or TRBV12-4 and J is TRBJ2-4; D gene unclear. The CDR3 consists of 16 residues. The V end lost 5 bases, the J end lost 0 bases, and 14 bases lay between the germline ends.

Here the CDR3 DNA reads TGTGCCAGCAGCAAGGACAGGGAGGCGTACAATGAGCAGTTCTTC. As protein: CASSKDREAYNEQFF. The chain has TRBV7-2 and TRBJ2-1; 8 nucleotides line up with TRBD1. The V segment lost 5 bases and the J segment 4 bases; nucleotides outside the gene matches: 7. CDR3 length: 15 amino acids. Germline CDR1 reads SGHTA; CDR2 reads FQGNSA. Using reference TRBV7-2 and TRBJ2-1 for the parts outside the CDR3, the full variable domain is GAGVSQSPSNKVTEKGKDVELRCDPISGHTALYWYRQSLGQGLEFLIYFQGNSAPDKSGLPSDRFSAERTGGSVSTLTIQRTQQEDSAVYLCASSKDREAYNEQFFGPGTRLTVL.

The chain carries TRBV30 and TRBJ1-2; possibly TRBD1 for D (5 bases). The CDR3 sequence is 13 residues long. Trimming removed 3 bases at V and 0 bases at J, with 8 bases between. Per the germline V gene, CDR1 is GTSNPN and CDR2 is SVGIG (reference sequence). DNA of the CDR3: TGTGCCTGGAGCGCGGGGGCTAACTATGGCTACACCTTC. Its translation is CAWSAGANYGYTF.

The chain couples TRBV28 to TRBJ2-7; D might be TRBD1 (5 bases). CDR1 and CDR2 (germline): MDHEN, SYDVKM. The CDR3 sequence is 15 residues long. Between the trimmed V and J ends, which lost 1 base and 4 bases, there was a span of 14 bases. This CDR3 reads CASSLYGQGKYEQYF. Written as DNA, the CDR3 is TGTGCCAGCAGTTTATACGGGCAGGGAAAGTACGAGCAGTACTTC.

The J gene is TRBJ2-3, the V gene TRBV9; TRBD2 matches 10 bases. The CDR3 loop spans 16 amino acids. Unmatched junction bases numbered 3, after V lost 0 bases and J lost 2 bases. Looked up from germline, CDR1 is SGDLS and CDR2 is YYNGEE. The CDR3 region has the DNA TGTGCCAGCAGCGTAGATCTAGCGGGGGCCACAGATACGCAGTATTTT. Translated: CASSVDLAGATDTQYF.

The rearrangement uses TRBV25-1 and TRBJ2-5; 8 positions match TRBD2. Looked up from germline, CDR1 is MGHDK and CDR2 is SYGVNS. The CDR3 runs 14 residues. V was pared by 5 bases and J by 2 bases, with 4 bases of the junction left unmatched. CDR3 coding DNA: TGTGCCAGCAGTCTCGGGGGGGCGCAAGAGACCCAGTACTTC. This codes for CASSLGGAQETQYF.

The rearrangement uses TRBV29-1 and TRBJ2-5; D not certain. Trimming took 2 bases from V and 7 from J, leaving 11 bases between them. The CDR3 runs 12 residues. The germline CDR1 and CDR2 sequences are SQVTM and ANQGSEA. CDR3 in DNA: TGCAGCGTTGAACGGCTTTCGGCGACCCAGTACTTC. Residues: CSVERLSATQYF.

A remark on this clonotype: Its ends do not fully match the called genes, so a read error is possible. The DNA for the CDR3 is TGTGCCATCAGTGGGACAGGGGGGGGACCACAAGATACCCAGTACTTC. Translated: CAISGTGGGPQDTQYF. The V call is TRBV10-3, the J call TRBJ2-5, with 10 nucleotides matching TRBD1. CDR1 and CDR2 from the germline V gene are ENHRY and SYGVKD. The CDR3 extends over 16 amino acids.

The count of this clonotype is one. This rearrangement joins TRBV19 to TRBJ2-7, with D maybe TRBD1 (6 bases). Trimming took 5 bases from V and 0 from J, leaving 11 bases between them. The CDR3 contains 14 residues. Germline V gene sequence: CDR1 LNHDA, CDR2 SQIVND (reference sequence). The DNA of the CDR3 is TGTGCCAGTAGTCAGGACAGTACCTCCTACGAGCAGTACTTC. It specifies CASSQDSTSYEQYF.

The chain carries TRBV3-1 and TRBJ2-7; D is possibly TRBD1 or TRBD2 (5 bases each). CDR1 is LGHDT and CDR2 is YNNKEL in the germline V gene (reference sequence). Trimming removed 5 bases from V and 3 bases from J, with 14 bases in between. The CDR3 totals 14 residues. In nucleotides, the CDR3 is TGTGCCAGCAGCTTAGGGACGGAAGGCTACGAGCAGTACTTC. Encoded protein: CASSLGTEGYEQYF.

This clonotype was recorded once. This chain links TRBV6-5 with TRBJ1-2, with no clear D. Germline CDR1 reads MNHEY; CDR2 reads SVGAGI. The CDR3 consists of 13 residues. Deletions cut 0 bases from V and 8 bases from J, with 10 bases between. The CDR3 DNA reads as TGTGCCAGCAGTTACTCCCCCAGAGTCGGCTACACCTTC. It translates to CASSYSPRVGYTF.

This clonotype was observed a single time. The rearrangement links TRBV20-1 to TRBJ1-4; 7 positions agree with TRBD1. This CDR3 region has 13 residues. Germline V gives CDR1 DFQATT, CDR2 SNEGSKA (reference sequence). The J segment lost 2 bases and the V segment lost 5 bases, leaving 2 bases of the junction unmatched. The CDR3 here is CSASRGTNEKLFF. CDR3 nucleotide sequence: TGCAGTGCTTCCAGGGGGACTAATGAAAAACTGTTTTTT.

This CDR3 reads CSARRDVAEDTQYF. The CDR3 DNA follows: TGCAGTGCTAGAAGGGATGTGGCCGAAGATACGCAGTATTTT. The chain combines TRBV20-1 with TRBJ2-3; D remains unclear. Germline V gives CDR1 DFQATT, CDR2 SNEGSKA (reference sequence). There are 14 residues in the CDR3. V lost 2 bases, J lost 5 bases, and 14 bases lay in between.

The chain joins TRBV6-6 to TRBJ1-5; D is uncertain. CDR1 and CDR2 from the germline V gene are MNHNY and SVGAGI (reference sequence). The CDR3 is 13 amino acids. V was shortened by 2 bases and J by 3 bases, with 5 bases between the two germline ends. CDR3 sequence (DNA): TGTGCCAGCAGTTACCAGTTCAATCAGCCCCAGCATTTT. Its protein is CASSYQFNQPQHF.

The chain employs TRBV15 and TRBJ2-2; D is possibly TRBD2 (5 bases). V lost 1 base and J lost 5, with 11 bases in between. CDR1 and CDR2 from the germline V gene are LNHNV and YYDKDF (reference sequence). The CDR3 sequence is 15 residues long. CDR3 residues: CATSRVTRPTGELFF. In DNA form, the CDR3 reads TGTGCCACCAGCAGAGTCACTAGACCGACCGGGGAGCTGTTTTTT.